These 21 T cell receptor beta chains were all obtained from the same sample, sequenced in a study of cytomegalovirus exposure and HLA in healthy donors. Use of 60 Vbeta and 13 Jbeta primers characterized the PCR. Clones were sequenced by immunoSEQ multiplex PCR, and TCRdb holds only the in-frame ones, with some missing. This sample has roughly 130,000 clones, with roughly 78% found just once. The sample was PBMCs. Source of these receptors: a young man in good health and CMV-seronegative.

CDR3 sequence: CASSPPGTASSYNEQFF. CDR3 nucleotides: TGTGCCAGCAGCCCCCCTGGCACGGCTAGCTCCTACAATGAGCAGTTCTTC. The chain carries TRBV7-9 and TRBJ2-1; D ambiguous. Germline V gives CDR1 SEHNR, CDR2 FQNEAQ (reference sequence). The CDR3 has 17 residues. V was trimmed by 5 bases and J by 0 bases, leaving 17 bases between them.

CDR3 sequence: CASSPPYSNQPQHF. CDR3 coding DNA: TGTGCCAGCTCACCACCATATAGCAATCAGCCCCAGCATTTT. The gene calls are TRBV18 and TRBJ1-5; D gene uncertain. This CDR3 has 14 residues. Trimming removed 0 bases at V and 0 bases at J, with 3 bases between. CDR1 and CDR2 (germline): KGHSH, LQKENI. The complete variable domain, with remaining parts taken from reference TRBV18 and TRBJ1-5, reads NAGVMQNPRHLVRRRGQEARLRCSPMKGHSHVYWYRQLPEEGLKFMVYLQKENIIDESGMPKERFSAEFPKEGPSILRIQQVVRGDSAAYFCASSPPYSNQPQHFGDGTRLSIL.

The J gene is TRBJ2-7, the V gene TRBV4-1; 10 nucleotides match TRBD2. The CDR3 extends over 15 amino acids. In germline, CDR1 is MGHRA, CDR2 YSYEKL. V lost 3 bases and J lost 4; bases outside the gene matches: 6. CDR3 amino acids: CASSHTAGGAYEQYF. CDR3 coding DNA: TGCGCCAGCAGCCATACAGCGGGAGGGGCATACGAGCAGTACTTC.

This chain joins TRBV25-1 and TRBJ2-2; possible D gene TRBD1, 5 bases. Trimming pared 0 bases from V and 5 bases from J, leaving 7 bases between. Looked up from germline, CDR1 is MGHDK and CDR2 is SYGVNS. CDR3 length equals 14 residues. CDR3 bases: TGTGCCAGCAGTGAATATCAGGGAACCGGGGAGCTGTTTTTT. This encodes CASSEYQGTGELFF. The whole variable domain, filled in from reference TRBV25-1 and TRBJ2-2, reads EADIYQTPRYLVIGTGKKITLECSQTMGHDKMYWYQQDPGMELHLIHYSYGVNSTEKGDLSSESTVSRIRTEHFPLTLESARPSHTSQYLCASSEYQGTGELFFGEGSRLTVL.

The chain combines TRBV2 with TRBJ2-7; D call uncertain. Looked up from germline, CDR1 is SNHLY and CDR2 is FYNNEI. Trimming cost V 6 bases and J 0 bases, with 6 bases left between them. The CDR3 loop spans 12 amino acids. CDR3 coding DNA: TGTGCCAGCAGGGCCTCCTCCTACGAGCAGTACTTC. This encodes CASRASSYEQYF.

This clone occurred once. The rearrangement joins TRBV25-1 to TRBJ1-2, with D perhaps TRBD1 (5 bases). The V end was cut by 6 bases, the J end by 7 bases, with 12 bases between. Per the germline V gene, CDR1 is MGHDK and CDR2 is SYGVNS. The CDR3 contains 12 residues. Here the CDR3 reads CASRKTQGGYTF. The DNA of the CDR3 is TGTGCCAGCAGGAAGACCCAGGGTGGCTACACCTTC.

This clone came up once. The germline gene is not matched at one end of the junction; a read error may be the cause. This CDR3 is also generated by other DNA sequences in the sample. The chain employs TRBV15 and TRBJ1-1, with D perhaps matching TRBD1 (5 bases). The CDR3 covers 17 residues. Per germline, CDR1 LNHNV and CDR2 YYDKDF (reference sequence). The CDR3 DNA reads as TGTGCCACCAGCTTATACGGGGGACTTTATATGAACACTGAAGCCTTCTTT. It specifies CATSLYGGLYMNTEAFF. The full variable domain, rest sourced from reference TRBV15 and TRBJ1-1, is DAMVIQNPRYQVTQFGKPVTLSCSQTLNHNVMYWYQQKSSQAPKLLFHYYDKDFNNEADTPDNFQSRRPNTSFCFLDIRSPGLGDTAMYLCATSLYGGLYMNTEAFFGQGTRLTVV.

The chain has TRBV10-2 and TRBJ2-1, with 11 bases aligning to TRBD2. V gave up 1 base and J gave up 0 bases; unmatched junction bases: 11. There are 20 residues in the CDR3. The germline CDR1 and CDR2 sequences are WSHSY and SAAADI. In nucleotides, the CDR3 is TGCGCCAGCAGTGAGTGGGGACTAGCGGAGATAATACGCTCCTACAATGAGCAGTTCTTC. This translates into CASSEWGLAEIIRSYNEQFF.

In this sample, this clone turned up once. CDR3 sequence: CAISEPMGEGAGELFF. CDR3 DNA sequence: TGTGCCATCAGTGAGCCCATGGGCGAGGGGGCCGGGGAGCTGTTTTTT. This chain uses TRBV10-3 with TRBJ2-2, with D perhaps matching TRBD1 (6 bases). V dropped 2 bases and J dropped 6 bases, with 16 bases sitting between them. CDR3 length: 16 amino acids. From germline, CDR1 is ENHRY and CDR2 SYGVKD.

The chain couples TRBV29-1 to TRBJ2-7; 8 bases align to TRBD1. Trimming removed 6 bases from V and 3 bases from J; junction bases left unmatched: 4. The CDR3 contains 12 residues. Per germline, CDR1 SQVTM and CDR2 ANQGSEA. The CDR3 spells CSVRTGYYEQYF. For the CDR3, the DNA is TGCAGCGTCAGGACAGGGTACTACGAGCAGTACTTC.

The CDR3 spells CASSLGRGRDTEAFF. As DNA, the CDR3 is TGCGCCAGCAGCTTGGGCAGGGGGCGAGACACTGAAGCTTTCTTT. The chain combines TRBV5-1 with TRBJ1-1; TRBD1 matches 8 bases. V dropped 0 bases and J dropped 3; count of bases not matched to a gene: 4. From germline, CDR1 is SGHRS and CDR2 YFSETQ. The CDR3 is 15 residues long.

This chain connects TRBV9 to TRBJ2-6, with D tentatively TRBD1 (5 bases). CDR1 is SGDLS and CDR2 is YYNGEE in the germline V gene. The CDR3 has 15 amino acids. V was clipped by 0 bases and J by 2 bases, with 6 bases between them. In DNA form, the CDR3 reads TGTGCCAGCAGCGTAGAAGGGGCTGGGGCCAACGTCCTGACTTTC. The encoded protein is CASSVEGAGANVLTF.

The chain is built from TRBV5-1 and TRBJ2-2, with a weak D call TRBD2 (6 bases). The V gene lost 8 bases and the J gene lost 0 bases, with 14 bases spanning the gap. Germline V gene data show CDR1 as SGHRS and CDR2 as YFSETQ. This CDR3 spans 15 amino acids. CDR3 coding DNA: TGCGCCAGTAATCGCGGGGCAGCGAACACCGGGGAGCTGTTTTTT. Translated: CASNRGAANTGELFF.

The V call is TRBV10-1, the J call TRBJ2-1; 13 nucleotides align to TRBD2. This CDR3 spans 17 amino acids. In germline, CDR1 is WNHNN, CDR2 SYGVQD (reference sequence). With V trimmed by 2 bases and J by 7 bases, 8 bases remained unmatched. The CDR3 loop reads CASSENTGLAGSNEQFF. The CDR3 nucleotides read TGCGCCAGCAGTGAGAACACGGGACTAGCGGGAAGTAATGAGCAGTTCTTC.

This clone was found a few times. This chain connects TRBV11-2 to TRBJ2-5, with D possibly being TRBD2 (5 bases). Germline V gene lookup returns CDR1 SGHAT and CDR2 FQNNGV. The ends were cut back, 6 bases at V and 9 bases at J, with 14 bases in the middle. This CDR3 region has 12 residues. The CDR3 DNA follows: TGTGCCAGCAGTTGGGCCGTGGGAGCCCAGTACTTC. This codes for CASSWAVGAQYF.

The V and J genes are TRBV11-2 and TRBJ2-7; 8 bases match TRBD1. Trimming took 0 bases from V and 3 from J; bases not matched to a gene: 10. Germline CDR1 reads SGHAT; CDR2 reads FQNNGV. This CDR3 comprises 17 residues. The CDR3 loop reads CASSLDIGGRGHYEQYF. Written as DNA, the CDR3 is TGTGCCAGCAGCTTAGATATTGGGGGCAGGGGGCACTACGAGCAGTACTTC.

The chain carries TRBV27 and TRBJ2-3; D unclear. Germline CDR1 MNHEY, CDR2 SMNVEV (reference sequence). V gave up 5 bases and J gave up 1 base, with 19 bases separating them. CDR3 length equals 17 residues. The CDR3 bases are TGTGCCAGCAGTCTCAGCCCGACTCTTACGGGCACAGATACGCAGTATTTT. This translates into CASSLSPTLTGTDTQYF.

In DNA, the CDR3 is TGTGCCAGCAGCTCGACGGGACTAGCGGGAGGGCCGCGTGAGCAGTTCTTC. Translation gives CASSSTGLAGGPREQFF. The J gene is TRBJ2-1, the V gene TRBV7-2, with 16 positions matching TRBD2. The germline CDR1 and CDR2 sequences are SGHTA and FQGNSA. The CDR3 runs to 17 residues. Trimming cost V 4 bases and J 9 bases; bases outside gene matches: 9.

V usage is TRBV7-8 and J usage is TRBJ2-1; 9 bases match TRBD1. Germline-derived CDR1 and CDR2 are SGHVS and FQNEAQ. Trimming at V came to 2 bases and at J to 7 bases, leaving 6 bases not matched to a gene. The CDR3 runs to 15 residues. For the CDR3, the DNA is TGTGCCAGCAGCTTAAGGGGACAGGGCCGTAATGAGCAGTTCTTC. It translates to CASSLRGQGRNEQFF.

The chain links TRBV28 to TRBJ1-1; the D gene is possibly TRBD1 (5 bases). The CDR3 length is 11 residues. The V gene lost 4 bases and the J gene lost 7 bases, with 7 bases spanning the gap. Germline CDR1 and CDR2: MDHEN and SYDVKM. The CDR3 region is CASSSGIEAFF. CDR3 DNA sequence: TGTGCCAGCAGTTCAGGGATTGAAGCTTTCTTT.

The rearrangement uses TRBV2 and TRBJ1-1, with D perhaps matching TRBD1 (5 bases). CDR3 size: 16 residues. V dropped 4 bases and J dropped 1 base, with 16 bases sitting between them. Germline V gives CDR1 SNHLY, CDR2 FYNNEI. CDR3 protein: CASSGSVGQGNTEAFF. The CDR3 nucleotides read TGTGCCAGCAGTGGTTCGGTGGGGCAGGGGAACACTGAAGCTTTCTTT.